The 32 T cell receptor beta chains in this list originate from one sample, sequenced in a study of cytomegalovirus exposure and HLA in healthy donors. PCR amplification relied on 60 Vbeta primers (plus 13 Jbeta primers). This table comes from immunoSEQ multiplex PCR, and its TCRdb copy is limited to in-frame clones, with some not included. The table has some 120,000 clones, around three quarters seen once. The specimen sequenced was PBMCs. The receptors derive from a man aged 25 to 45 in good health and CMV-seronegative.

Only one count was recorded for this clone. V gene TRBV7-2 combines with J gene TRBJ2-1; the D gene is possibly TRBD2 (6 bases). CDR3 length: 15 amino acids. V lost 0 bases, J lost 5 bases, and 11 bases lay in between. CDR1 is SGHTA, CDR2 FQGNSA, per germline. The CDR3 is CASSLAGGLNNEQFF. The CDR3 DNA sequence: TGTGCCAGCAGCTTAGCGGGAGGTCTTAACAATGAGCAGTTCTTC. The variable domain in full, completed from reference TRBV7-2 and TRBJ2-1, reads GAGVSQSPSNKVTEKGKDVELRCDPISGHTALYWYRQSLGQGLEFLIYFQGNSAPDKSGLPSDRFSAERTGGSVSTLTIQRTQQEDSAVYLCASSLAGGLNNEQFFGPGTRLTVL.

CDR3 sequence: CASSSRWGLATHNEQFF. Here the CDR3 DNA reads TGTGCCAGCAGCTCTCGCTGGGGACTAGCGACCCACAATGAGCAGTTCTTC. The V call is TRBV7-8, the J call TRBJ2-1; 10 bases fit TRBD2. The J segment lost 5 bases and the V segment lost 4 bases, leaving 11 bases of the junction unmatched. The germline CDR1 and CDR2 sequences are SGHVS and FQNEAQ. The CDR3 totals 17 residues. Combining the CDR3 with reference TRBV7-8 and TRBJ2-1 gives the whole variable domain GAGVSQSPRYKVAKRGQDVALRCDPISGHVSLFWYQQALGQGPEFLTYFQNEAQLDKSGLPSDRFFAERPEGSVSTLKIQRTQQEDSAVYLCASSSRWGLATHNEQFFGPGTRLTVL.

The chain joins TRBV19 to TRBJ2-1; D gene uncertain. Trimming took 3 bases from V and 8 from J, leaving 14 bases between them. There are 14 residues in the CDR3. The germline CDR1 and CDR2 sequences are LNHDA and SQIVND (reference sequence). The CDR3 region has the DNA TGTGCCAGTAGTATGGGCTACCCCTCCGATGAGCAGTTCTTC. Its translation: CASSMGYPSDEQFF.

The chain uses TRBV4-3 and TRBJ1-4, with D hard to call. The CDR3 length is 15 residues. CDR1 is LGHNA, CDR2 YSLEER, per germline. V was cut by 0 bases and J by 8 bases, with 13 bases left in between. CDR3 sequence: CASSQDRRGWEKLFF. DNA of the CDR3: TGCGCCAGCAGCCAAGATAGGCGGGGATGGGAAAAACTGTTTTTT.

The chain uses TRBV27 and TRBJ2-7; possibly TRBD2 for D (5 bases). This CDR3 has 20 residues. In germline, CDR1 is MNHEY, CDR2 SMNVEV (reference sequence). V lost 6 bases and J 0 bases, leaving 30 bases between the germline ends. CDR3: CASRPPARVARELSSYEQYF. The CDR3 DNA follows: TGTGCCAGCAGACCCCCCGCGCGGGTGGCCCGTGAACTAAGCTCCTACGAGCAGTACTTC.

This chain uses TRBV7-9 with TRBJ2-2; perhaps TRBD1 as D (6 bases). The CDR3 has 16 residues. Germline CDR1 SEHNR, CDR2 FQNEAQ (reference sequence). V shed 5 bases and J shed 0 bases, with 13 bases lying between them. The CDR3 sequence is CASSRAGTTNTGELFF. For the CDR3, the DNA is TGTGCCAGCAGCCGAGCCGGGACAACGAACACCGGGGAGCTGTTTTTT.

J is TRBJ2-3 and V is TRBV28; TRBD2 matches 15 bases. Germline CDR1 and CDR2: MDHEN and SYDVKM. The CDR3 spans 18 residues. V was pared by 3 bases and J by 0 bases, with 4 bases of the junction left unmatched. The CDR3 DNA reads as TGTGCCAGCAGTTTCGGGACTAGCGGGAGGCCTAGCACAGATACGCAGTATTTT. Amino acid sequence: CASSFGTSGRPSTDTQYF. Looking up the rest from reference TRBV28 and TRBJ2-3 gives the full variable domain: DVKVTQSSRYLVKRTGEKVFLECVQDMDHENMFWYRQDPGLGLRLIYFSYDVKMKEKGDIPEGYSVSREKKERFSLILESASTNQTSMYLCASSFGTSGRPSTDTQYFGPGTRLTVL.

This clone was recorded a few times. The CDR3 DNA reads TGCGCCAGCAGCCAGCAACAGGTCGTGGGCACCGGGGAGCTGTTTTTT. It yields the protein CASSQQQVVGTGELFF. V usage is TRBV4-3 and J usage is TRBJ2-2, with D tentatively TRBD1 (5 bases). CDR3 length: 16 amino acids. Trimming took 3 bases from V and 4 from J, leaving 15 bases between them. Germline V gene data show CDR1 as LGHNA and CDR2 as YSLEER.

The chain uses TRBV28 and TRBJ1-3, with D hard to call. V was pared by 8 bases and J by 0 bases, with 14 bases between. Germline V gene sequence: CDR1 MDHEN, CDR2 SYDVKM. The CDR3 spans 15 residues. The CDR3 here is CASLSTAVSGNTIYF. CDR3 DNA: TGTGCCAGCCTTTCTACCGCGGTCTCTGGAAACACCATATATTTT.

CDR3 nucleotides: TGTGCCAGCAGCTTAGGTGTCCTGGCAGCGAATTCACCCCTCCACTTT. Residues: CASSLGVLAANSPLHF. This chain links TRBV7-2 with TRBJ1-6; D not resolved. Germline-derived CDR1 and CDR2 are SGHTA and FQGNSA. The CDR3 totals 16 residues. Trimming shortened V by 1 base and J by 7 bases, and 14 bases separated the two germline ends. The full variable domain, its missing parts supplied by reference TRBV7-2 and TRBJ1-6, is GAGVSQSPSNKVTEKGKDVELRCDPISGHTALYWYRQSLGQGLEFLIYFQGNSAPDKSGLPSDRFSAERTGGSVSTLTIQRTQQEDSAVYLCASSLGVLAANSPLHFGNGTRLTVT.

The V call is TRBV19, the J call TRBJ2-3; 9 nucleotides match TRBD2. CDR3 length: 17 residues. Looked up from germline, CDR1 is LNHDA and CDR2 is SQIVND (reference sequence). After removal of 2 bases from V and 3 bases from J, the junction contained 9 bases not matched to a gene. The CDR3 region has the DNA TGTGCCAGTAGTATATCCGGTAGCGGGAGTGTGACAGATACGCAGTATTTT. Translated: CASSISGSGSVTDTQYF.

This rearrangement joins TRBV7-9 to TRBJ2-5; 8 bases are shared with TRBD1. V shed 1 base, J shed 1 base, and the junction held 14 bases outside the gene matches. The CDR3 loop spans 19 amino acids. Germline CDR1 and CDR2: SEHNR and FQNEAQ (reference sequence). The CDR3 bases are TGTGCCAGCAGCTTAGGTGTCAGGGGGCCAAGGGGGATCCAAGAGACCCAGTACTTC. Amino acids: CASSLGVRGPRGIQETQYF.

The chain is built from TRBV7-9 and TRBJ1-5, with D unclear. The V and J ends lost 5 bases and 3 bases respectively, with 11 bases between them. The CDR3 spans 14 residues. CDR1 and CDR2 from the germline V gene are SEHNR and FQNEAQ (reference sequence). The CDR3 sequence: CASSPRSTNQPQHF. The CDR3 DNA reads TGTGCCAGCAGCCCGCGGTCAACCAATCAGCCCCAGCATTTT.

The rearrangement uses TRBV6-5 and TRBJ2-7, with 13 positions matching TRBD2. Trimming took 2 bases from V and 3 from J; bases not matched to a gene: 1. Germline CDR1 is MNHEY and CDR2 is SVGAGI. The length of the CDR3 is 15 residues. The CDR3 DNA reads TGTGCCAGCAGTTACAGGACTAGCGGGAGCTACGAGCAGTACTTC. It is translated as CASSYRTSGSYEQYF.

The rearrangement joins TRBV27 to TRBJ2-7, with 10 bases that match TRBD1. Looked up from germline, CDR1 is MNHEY and CDR2 is SMNVEV (reference sequence). The CDR3 consists of 11 residues. With 7 bases clipped from V and 12 bases from J, the junction kept 6 bases outside the gene matches. The CDR3 bases are TGTGCCAGCAAAATGACAGGGGGCGGGTACTTC. It is translated as CASKMTGGGYF.

A remark on this clone: At one end, the junction sequence differs from germline, possibly due to a read error. The chain is built from TRBV6-5 and TRBJ1-5; D is perhaps TRBD1 (5 bases). This CDR3 region has 13 residues. Germline V lookup: CDR1 MNHEY, CDR2 SVGAGI. The CDR3 loop reads CASSIDRDQPQNF. DNA of the CDR3: TGTGCCAGCAGTATAGACAGAGATCAGCCCCAGAATTTT.

This clone was detected only a few times. The CDR3 DNA reads as TGTGCCATCAGTGCGGCGGGAACCTATCAGCCCCAGCATTTT. It is translated as CAISAAGTYQPQHF. The rearrangement joins TRBV10-3 to TRBJ1-5; the D is unclear. Germline V gene sequence: CDR1 ENHRY, CDR2 SYGVKD. Trimming left V 4 bases short and J 5 bases short, with 12 bases between. The CDR3 consists of 14 residues.

This clone was detected a few times. The rearrangement uses TRBV27 and TRBJ2-1; 13 positions agree with TRBD2. The germline gives CDR1 MNHEY, CDR2 SMNVEV (reference sequence). The junction had 5 bases not matched to a gene; V was cut back by 7 bases and J by 5 bases. The CDR3 covers 15 residues. CDR3 in DNA: TGTGCCAGCAAACTAGCGGGAGGGCCCCACAATGAGCAGTTCTTC. This encodes CASKLAGGPHNEQFF.

J is TRBJ2-7 and V is TRBV6-5; 7 bases match TRBD1. The CDR3 runs 16 residues. V was pared by 4 bases and J by 1 base, with 10 bases of the junction left unmatched. Germline V gene data show CDR1 as MNHEY and CDR2 as SVGAGI. The DNA of the CDR3 is TGTGCCAGCAGTTTCGACAGGGAAAAATTATCCTACGAGCAGTACTTC. It translates to CASSFDREKLSYEQYF.

This chain links TRBV7-9 with TRBJ1-5; perhaps TRBD1 as D (5 bases). The CDR3 is 15 amino acids. Germline values: CDR1 SEHNR, CDR2 FQNEAQ (reference sequence). V gave up 5 bases and J gave up 3 bases, with 14 bases separating them. CDR3 in amino acids: CASSSLEGSNQPQHF. The CDR3 region has the DNA TGTGCCAGCAGCAGCCTGGAGGGGTCCAATCAGCCCCAGCATTTT.

The gene calls are TRBV5-1 and TRBJ2-7; 13 nucleotides agree with TRBD2. Germline V gene sequence: CDR1 SGHRS, CDR2 YFSETQ. With 4 bases clipped from V and 4 bases from J, the junction kept 5 bases outside the gene matches. This CDR3 has 15 residues. CDR3 amino acids: CASSTLAGGPYEQYF. CDR3 DNA: TGCGCCAGCAGCACACTAGCGGGAGGGCCTTACGAGCAGTACTTC.

This clone has only one observation. The genes are TRBV14 and TRBJ2-7, with D possibly TRBD1 on 5 matching bases. Trimming shortened V by 4 bases and J by 5 bases, and 18 bases separated the two germline ends. Germline assignment: CDR1 SGHDN and CDR2 FVKESK. This CDR3 is built from 15 residues. The CDR3: CASSLYQGTHHEQYF. Here the CDR3 DNA reads TGTGCCAGCAGCCTCTACCAGGGCACCCACCACGAGCAGTACTTC.

The genes are TRBV5-1 and TRBJ2-1; 12 bases are shared with TRBD2. From germline, CDR1 is SGHRS and CDR2 YFSETQ. CDR3 length equals 15 residues. The J segment lost 7 bases and the V segment lost 4 bases, leaving 6 bases of the junction unmatched. CDR3 DNA sequence: TGCGCCAGCAGCAACCCTAGCGGGAGGGGGAATGAGCAGTTCTTC. As protein: CASSNPSGRGNEQFF. The variable domain in full, with the rest retrieved from reference TRBV5-1 and TRBJ2-1, is KAGVTQTPRYLIKTRGQQVTLSCSPISGHRSVSWYQQTPGQGLQFLFEYFSETQRNKGNFPGRFSGRQFSNSRSEMNVSTLELGDSALYLCASSNPSGRGNEQFFGPGTRLTVL.

The CDR3 sequence: CASSPPGRPYGYTF. The CDR3 nucleotides are TGTGCCAGCAGCCCCCCAGGTAGACCCTATGGCTACACCTTC. The gene calls are TRBV7-9 and TRBJ1-2; D not certain. Trimming took 5 bases from V and 4 from J, leaving 14 bases between them. This CDR3 has 14 residues. The germline CDR1 and CDR2 sequences are SEHNR and FQNEAQ (reference sequence).

In this sample, this clone turned up once. The chain combines TRBV25-1 with TRBJ1-2, with unresolved D. The ends were cut back, 6 bases at V and 2 bases at J, with 22 bases in the middle. The CDR3 extends over 17 amino acids. Looked up from germline, CDR1 is MGHDK and CDR2 is SYGVNS. In DNA form, the CDR3 reads TGTGCCAGCAGCCCCTCCACTGGGTCACTAGGAAACTATGGCTACACCTTC. Its protein is CASSPSTGSLGNYGYTF.

The chain has TRBV28 and TRBJ2-5; maybe TRBD2 (5 bases). Trimming took 2 bases from V and 5 from J, leaving 9 bases between them. Germline V gene lookup returns CDR1 MDHEN and CDR2 SYDVKM. CDR3 length: 13 amino acids. CDR3 amino acids: CASSLRPGETQYF. The CDR3 nucleotides read TGTGCCAGCAGTTTAAGGCCGGGGGAGACCCAGTACTTC.

V gene TRBV6-5 combines with J gene TRBJ2-5; D perhaps matches TRBD2 (6 bases). The CDR3 is 14 residues long. The V end was cut by 4 bases, the J end by 5 bases, with 14 bases between. Germline V gene sequence: CDR1 MNHEY, CDR2 SVGAGI. CDR3 nucleotide sequence: TGTGCCAGCAGTTTTGGGGGGTCGTGGGAGACCCAGTACTTC. The encoded protein is CASSFGGSWETQYF.

This clone was observed a single time. This chain connects TRBV6-5 to TRBJ2-6; D call uncertain. The ends were cut back, 1 base at V and 1 base at J, with 5 bases in the middle. The germline V gene has CDR1 MNHEY and CDR2 SVGAGI. There are 15 residues in the CDR3. CDR3 amino acids: CASSYLRSGANVLTF. The CDR3 bases are TGTGCCAGCAGTTACTTGCGTTCTGGGGCCAACGTCCTGACTTTC.

Note on this clone: One junction end disagrees with the germline gene, perhaps due to a read error. The chain recombines TRBV4-2 with TRBJ1-5; 9 bases are a match to TRBD1. The CDR3 contains 16 residues. CDR1 is LGHNA and CDR2 is YNFKEQ in the germline V gene. The CDR3 DNA sequence: TGTGCCAGCAGCCAAGAGGACAGGGGACTGACTCAGCCCCAGAATTTT. This translates into CASSQEDRGLTQPQNF.

This chain links TRBV5-6 with TRBJ1-2, with 10 positions matching TRBD1. This CDR3 is 16 amino acids long. V lost 2 bases, J lost 6 bases, and 10 bases stayed unmatched. Germline CDR1 SGHDT, CDR2 YYEEEE. The CDR3 reads CASSFMWGTGENGYTF. The CDR3 DNA is TGTGCCAGCAGCTTTATGTGGGGGACAGGGGAGAATGGCTACACCTTC. The variable domain in full, completed from reference TRBV5-6 and TRBJ1-2, reads DAGVTQSPTHLIKTRGQQVTLRCSPKSGHDTVSWYQQALGQGPQFIFQYYEEEERQRGNFPDRFSGHQFPNYSSELNVNALLLGDSALYLCASSFMWGTGENGYTFGSGTRLTVV.

The V and J genes are TRBV5-1 and TRBJ1-3; D unclear. The CDR3 is 14 amino acids. V dropped 0 bases and J dropped 3 bases, with 7 bases sitting between them. Germline CDR1 is SGHRS and CDR2 is YFSETQ. CDR3 residues: CASSLVGVGNTIYF. The CDR3 DNA is TGCGCCAGCAGCTTGGTCGGGGTTGGAAACACCATATATTTT. Full variable domain (missing parts from reference TRBV5-1 and TRBJ1-3): KAGVTQTPRYLIKTRGQQVTLSCSPISGHRSVSWYQQTPGQGLQFLFEYFSETQRNKGNFPGRFSGRQFSNSRSEMNVSTLELGDSALYLCASSLVGVGNTIYFGEGSWLTVV.

This chain connects TRBV4-1 to TRBJ1-2; D perhaps matches TRBD1 (5 bases). Germline-derived CDR1 and CDR2 are MGHRA and YSYEKL. The CDR3 runs to 15 residues. Trimming took off 1 base at V and 4 bases at J, with 13 bases between the two ends. The CDR3 spells CASSQGARVGYGYTF. The CDR3 DNA reads TGCGCCAGCAGCCAAGGAGCCAGGGTTGGCTATGGCTACACCTTC.